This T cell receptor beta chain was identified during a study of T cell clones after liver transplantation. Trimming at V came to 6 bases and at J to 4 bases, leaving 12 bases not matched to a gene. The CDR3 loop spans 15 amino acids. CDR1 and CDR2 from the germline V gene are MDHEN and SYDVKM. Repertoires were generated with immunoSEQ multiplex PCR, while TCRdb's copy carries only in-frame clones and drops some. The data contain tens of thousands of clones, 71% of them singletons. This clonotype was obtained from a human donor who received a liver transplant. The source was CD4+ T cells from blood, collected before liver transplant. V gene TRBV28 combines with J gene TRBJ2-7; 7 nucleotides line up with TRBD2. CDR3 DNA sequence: TGTGCCAGCAGGGGAGGGACGGGCGCTTGGTACGAGCAGTACTTC. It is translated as CASRGGTGAWYEQYF.